These 28 T cell receptor beta chains originate from one sample sequenced in a study of Ad26.COV2.S vaccination and SARS-CoV-2 variants. Treatment meaning: about 20 received Ad26.COV2.S at low or high dose, single or two shots; five or six received placebo; per-sample allocation not given. On day 63 after the first injection, vaccine and placebo recipients gave samples. The table came from immunoSEQ multiplex PCR; TCRdb's copy has only in-frame clones and leaves some out. The sample comprises roughly 450,000 clones, around nine tenths of which are singletons, and more than 10% rests with the top ten. The sample consisted of peripheral blood, taken in a trial of Ad26.COV2.S vaccine versus placebo. Receptors were obtained from a person aged 18 to 65 who received the Ad26.COV2.S COVID-19 vaccine or a placebo.

The V gene is TRBV11-2, the J gene TRBJ2-7; D gene uncertain. This CDR3 has 15 amino acids. V lost 6 bases, J lost 4 bases, and 19 bases lay in between. Germline loops: CDR1 SGHAT, CDR2 FQNNGV. CDR3: CASSRTLDGKYEQYF. CDR3 sequence (DNA): TGTGCCAGCAGTCGTACCCTGGACGGAAAATACGAGCAGTACTTC.

This chain connects TRBV5-5 to TRBJ1-3; a possible D gene is TRBD1 (5 bases). V was shortened by 5 bases and J by 0 bases, with 15 bases between the two germline ends. This CDR3 is 16 amino acids long. Germline loops: CDR1 SGHKS, CDR2 YYEKEE (reference sequence). The CDR3 loop reads CASRQTDSLSGNTIYF. CDR3 nucleotides: TGTGCCAGCAGACAAACCGACAGCCTCTCTGGAAACACCATATATTTT. The full variable domain, with the rest looked up from reference TRBV5-5 and TRBJ1-3, is DAGVTQSPTHLIKTRGQQVTLRCSPISGHKSVSWYQQVLGQGPQFIFQYYEKEERGRGNFPDRFSARQFPNYSSELNVNALLLGDSALYLCASRQTDSLSGNTIYFGEGSWLTVV.

The rearrangement uses TRBV28 and TRBJ1-1, with D perhaps matching TRBD1 (6 bases). V was pared by 3 bases and J by 0 bases, with 17 bases between. Germline CDR1 and CDR2: MDHEN and SYDVKM. The CDR3 length is 17 residues. The chain's CDR3 is CASSLLSGGPMNTEAFF. The CDR3 DNA reads as TGTGCCAGCAGTTTGCTTTCCGGGGGGCCCATGAACACTGAAGCTTTCTTT. Using reference TRBV28 and TRBJ1-1 for the parts outside the CDR3, the full variable domain is DVKVTQSSRYLVKRTGEKVFLECVQDMDHENMFWYRQDPGLGLRLIYFSYDVKMKEKGDIPEGYSVSREKKERFSLILESASTNQTSMYLCASSLLSGGPMNTEAFFGQGTRLTVV.

This clone was picked up one time. The J gene is TRBJ2-7, the V gene TRBV2; D may be TRBD1 (6 bases). CDR3 length: 15 residues. V was pared by 7 bases and J by 7 bases, with 23 bases between. Germline V CDR1 and CDR2: SNHLY, FYNNEI. This CDR3 is CASNLFPRRGGEQYF. The CDR3 DNA reads TGTGCCAGCAATTTATTCCCGCGCAGGGGCGGGGAGCAGTACTTC.

As concerns this clone: At the DNA level, this CDR3 is encoded by other sequences in the same sample as well. V and J are TRBV5-1 and TRBJ2-1; 10 bases line up with TRBD2. The germline CDR1 and CDR2 sequences are SGHRS and YFSETQ. The CDR3 contains 16 residues. After removal of 0 bases from V and 0 bases from J, the junction contained 0 bases not matched to a gene. The CDR3 reads CASSLASGSSYNEQFF. CDR3 in DNA: TGCGCCAGCAGCTTGGCTAGCGGGAGCTCCTACAATGAGCAGTTCTTC.

V and J are TRBV2 and TRBJ2-5; TRBD2 matches 9 bases. The CDR3 has 17 amino acids. V lost 3 bases and J lost 5; bases outside the gene matches: 13. Germline V gives CDR1 SNHLY, CDR2 FYNNEI. The DNA of the CDR3 is TGTGCCAGCAGTGACAGTGTGTTGGGCGGGAGGGAGGAGACCCAGTACTTC. Translation gives CASSDSVLGGREETQYF.

The rearrangement joins TRBV19 to TRBJ2-7; 9 bases map to TRBD2. CDR1 and CDR2 from the germline V gene are LNHDA and SQIVND (reference sequence). V shed 6 bases, J shed 7 bases, and the junction held 10 bases outside the gene matches. The CDR3 runs 14 residues. The CDR3 spells CASRGAGGSGEQYF. The CDR3 DNA reads TGTGCCAGTAGAGGAGCGGGAGGTTCGGGAGAGCAGTACTTC. Full variable domain (outside the CDR3, taken from reference TRBV19 and TRBJ2-7): DGGITQSPKYLFRKEGQNVTLSCEQNLNHDAMYWYRQDPGQGLRLIYYSQIVNDFQKGDIAEGYSVSREKKESFPLTVTSAQKNPTAFYLCASRGAGGSGEQYFGPGTRLTVT.

The chain joins TRBV9 to TRBJ2-1; D is perhaps TRBD1 (5 bases). Germline-derived CDR1 and CDR2 are SGDLS and YYNGEE. V lost 0 bases, J lost 4 bases, and 8 bases lay in between. This CDR3 has 14 amino acids. The CDR3 DNA sequence: TGTGCCAGCAGCGTAGGACAGCTTTACAATGAGCAGTTCTTC. Translation: CASSVGQLYNEQFF.

The chain recombines TRBV12-3 or TRBV12-4 with TRBJ1-2, with TRBD1 as a possible D gene (6 bases). CDR3 length equals 11 residues. Trimming stripped 8 bases from V and 8 bases from J, with 12 bases between. The CDR3 DNA reads as TGTGCCAGCGCGGGGGCGTGGGGCTACACCTTC. This translates into CASAGAWGYTF.

This clone was picked up one time. The chain is built from TRBV11-2 and TRBJ2-3, with 8 bases aligning to TRBD1. Germline V gene lookup returns CDR1 SGHAT and CDR2 FQNNGV. Unmatched junction bases numbered 5, after V lost 3 bases and J lost 6 bases. The CDR3 length is 14 residues. Here the CDR3 reads CASSFRTGYDTQYF. DNA for the CDR3: TGTGCCAGCAGCTTTCGGACAGGGTACGATACGCAGTATTTT.

The chain combines TRBV2 with TRBJ2-1; no clear D. V was cut by 4 bases and J by 0 bases, with 7 bases left in between. CDR1 and CDR2 (germline): SNHLY, FYNNEI. The CDR3 is made up of 14 amino acids. CDR3 loop: CASSAASSYNEQFF. CDR3 DNA: TGTGCCAGCAGTGCAGCGTCCTCCTACAATGAGCAGTTCTTC.

V and J are TRBV4-2 and TRBJ2-1; 10 bases are a match to TRBD2. This CDR3 is built from 18 residues. The germline V gene has CDR1 LGHNA and CDR2 YNFKEQ. V trimming: 0 bases; J trimming: 2 bases; junction bases outside the gene matches: 7. As DNA, the CDR3 is TGTGCCAGCAGCCAAGAGGGCGGACTAGCGGAGACCTACAATGAGCAGTTCTTC. This translates into CASSQEGGLAETYNEQFF.

The genes are TRBV7-9 and TRBJ2-1, with TRBD1 matching over 8 bases. The ends lost 5 bases at V and 2 bases at J; junction bases unmatched: 8. The V gene's germline CDR1 is SEHNR and CDR2 FQNEAQ (reference sequence). CDR3 length: 16 amino acids. The CDR3 reads CASSRGQGVTYNEQFF. The CDR3 bases are TGTGCCAGCAGCCGCGGACAGGGCGTTACCTACAATGAGCAGTTCTTC.

This chain links TRBV20-1 with TRBJ2-7, with TRBD1 matching 7 bases. V dropped 3 bases and J dropped 7; count of bases not matched to a gene: 9. This CDR3 is built from 13 residues. Germline V gene data show CDR1 as DFQATT and CDR2 as SNEGSKA (reference sequence). CDR3 loop: CSASGTEPREQYF. Here the CDR3 DNA reads TGCAGTGCTAGTGGGACAGAGCCTAGGGAGCAGTACTTC.

V usage is TRBV27 and J usage is TRBJ1-5; no clear D gene. The germline CDR1 and CDR2 sequences are MNHEY and SMNVEV (reference sequence). Deletions cut 2 bases from V and 5 bases from J, with 10 bases between. CDR3 length: 14 amino acids. CDR3 sequence (DNA): TGTGCCAGCAGTTTAAGCCCTCAGCATCAGCCCCAGCATTTT. Translated, it gives CASSLSPQHQPQHF.

The chain uses TRBV27 and TRBJ1-3; D ambiguous. Germline V lookup: CDR1 MNHEY, CDR2 SMNVEV (reference sequence). V was trimmed by 5 bases and J by 5 bases, leaving 13 bases between them. The CDR3 totals 14 residues. DNA for the CDR3: TGTGCCAGCAGTCAAACACTGGGTCGAAACACCATATATTTT. It yields the protein CASSQTLGRNTIYF.

CDR3 sequence: CASRNNRGDEQYF. CDR3 coding DNA: TGTGCCAGCAGGAATAACAGGGGGGACGAGCAGTACTTC. The V call is TRBV27, the J call TRBJ2-7; 8 bases align to TRBD1. There are 13 residues in the CDR3. Unmatched junction bases numbered 6, after V lost 6 bases and J lost 5 bases. Germline CDR1 MNHEY, CDR2 SMNVEV (reference sequence).

Worth noting for this clone: An end of the junction does not agree with germline; a read error may underlie this. This chain links TRBV7-7 with TRBJ2-1, with a weak D call TRBD2 (6 bases). Germline V lookup: CDR1 SSHAT, CDR2 FNYEAQ (reference sequence). CDR3 length: 15 residues. The CDR3 reads CASSFSSAWGNEQFF. CDR3 coding DNA: TGTGCTAGCAGCTTTTCTAGCGCCTGGGGGAATGAGCAGTTCTTC.

This chain connects TRBV29-1 to TRBJ2-1; possible D gene TRBD2, 5 bases. The CDR3 loop spans 12 amino acids. Trimming stripped 4 bases from V and 5 bases from J, with 9 bases between. Germline CDR1 SQVTM, CDR2 ANQGSEA. CDR3 region: CSVGSSDNEQFF. The DNA of the CDR3 is TGCAGCGTTGGCAGTAGCGACAATGAGCAGTTCTTC.

A few counts support this clone. This chain links TRBV2 with TRBJ2-7; D call uncertain. CDR1 is SNHLY and CDR2 is FYNNEI in the germline V gene. Trimming cost V 3 bases and J 5 bases, with 11 bases left between them. The CDR3 is 13 amino acids. The DNA for the CDR3 is TGTGCCAGCAGTGAGGGGTGGGTGGACGAGCAGTACTTC. Its translation is CASSEGWVDEQYF.

This chain connects TRBV6-5 to TRBJ1-2; 10 bases line up with TRBD1. Germline V gene lookup returns CDR1 MNHEY and CDR2 SVGAGI. The V gene end was trimmed by 4 bases and the J gene end by 13 bases; junction bases not matched to a gene: 12. CDR3 length: 14 amino acids. CDR3 DNA sequence: TGTGCCAGCAGTTCAGACCGGGACAGGGGTGGAGGCACCTTC. Translating it yields CASSSDRDRGGGTF.

The chain combines TRBV7-6 with TRBJ1-2, with 10 nucleotides matching TRBD1. The CDR3 runs to 13 residues. V was pared by 9 bases and J by 7 bases, with 8 bases of the junction left unmatched. Germline V CDR1 and CDR2: SGHVS, FNYEAQ. CDR3 protein: CASRGTGEGGYTF. CDR3 bases: TGTGCCAGTCGAGGGACAGGGGAAGGTGGCTACACCTTC.

The J gene is TRBJ2-1, the V gene TRBV7-8; D is unclear. The CDR3 is 11 amino acids. The germline V gene encodes CDR1 SGHVS and CDR2 FQNEAQ. Deletions cut 5 bases from V and 8 bases from J, with 7 bases between. Written as DNA, the CDR3 is TGTGCCAGCAGCCCTCAGTATGAGCAGTTCTTC. Protein: CASSPQYEQFF. Variable domain in full (rest from reference TRBV7-8 and TRBJ2-1): GAGVSQSPRYKVAKRGQDVALRCDPISGHVSLFWYQQALGQGPEFLTYFQNEAQLDKSGLPSDRFFAERPEGSVSTLKIQRTQQEDSAVYLCASSPQYEQFFGPGTRLTVL.

Of note for this clone: The identical CDR3 is also encoded by other nucleotide sequences in the sample. This rearrangement joins TRBV28 to TRBJ1-2, with D unclear. The CDR3 totals 11 residues. Germline V CDR1 and CDR2: MDHEN, SYDVKM. V was shortened by 4 bases and J by 2 bases, with 2 bases between the two germline ends. The CDR3 protein is CASSSNYGYTF. The CDR3 DNA sequence: TGTGCCAGCAGTTCCAACTATGGCTACACCTTC.

This clone was observed a single time. The chain is built from TRBV10-2 and TRBJ1-5; D is unresolved. The CDR3 has 15 amino acids. Looked up from germline, CDR1 is WSHSY and CDR2 is SAAADI. V gave up 4 bases and J gave up 7 bases, with 17 bases separating them. CDR3 residues: CASSGPYRADQPQHF. CDR3 coding DNA: TGCGCCAGCAGTGGTCCTTATAGGGCAGACCAGCCCCAGCATTTT.

V and J are TRBV5-1 and TRBJ2-7; 9 nucleotides align to TRBD1. This CDR3 contains 17 residues. Germline V gives CDR1 SGHRS, CDR2 YFSETQ. V gave up 0 bases and J gave up 3 bases; unmatched junction bases: 10. The CDR3 bases are TGCGCCAGCAGCTTGGCGATGACGGGACAGGGTGGCTACGAGCAGTACTTC. This translates into CASSLAMTGQGGYEQYF.

CDR3 in DNA: TGTGCCAGCAGCGTTTCCAGCATCCCTGGAAACACCATATATTTT. Its translation: CASSVSSIPGNTIYF. The rearrangement links TRBV9 to TRBJ1-3; D not certain. Per the germline V gene, CDR1 is SGDLS and CDR2 is YYNGEE. The V end was cut by 2 bases, the J end by 2 bases, with 11 bases between. CDR3 length equals 15 residues.

This chain links TRBV25-1 with TRBJ2-1; 11 bases match TRBD2. This CDR3 has 15 amino acids. The J segment lost 7 bases and the V segment lost 0 bases, leaving 2 bases of the junction unmatched. CDR1 is MGHDK and CDR2 is SYGVNS in the germline V gene. CDR3 in DNA: TGTGCCAGCAGTGAATATCCTAGCGGGAGGAATGAGCAGTTCTTC. It specifies CASSEYPSGRNEQFF.